This T cell receptor (beta chain) was obtained from a study of control samples from healthy donors and cancer patients. TCRdb's copy holds only in-frame clones and misses some; the assay was immunoSEQ multiplex PCR. This sample yields almost 85,000 clones, of which 75% to 85% are seen a single time; roughly 10% belongs to the top ten. Germline V CDR1 and CDR2: SGHVS, FNYEAQ. This CDR3 spans 15 amino acids. V shed 4 bases, J shed 7 bases, and the junction held 5 bases outside the gene matches. This sequence joins TRBV7-6 and TRBJ1-4; 11 positions match TRBD1. The clonotype was recovered from a man between 60 and 75 years old with head and neck cancer. Material for sequencing was PBMCs. CDR3 loop: CASSSRTGGGEKLFF. CDR3 DNA sequence: TGTGCCAGCAGCTCCCGGACAGGGGGCGGTGAAAAACTGTTTTTT.